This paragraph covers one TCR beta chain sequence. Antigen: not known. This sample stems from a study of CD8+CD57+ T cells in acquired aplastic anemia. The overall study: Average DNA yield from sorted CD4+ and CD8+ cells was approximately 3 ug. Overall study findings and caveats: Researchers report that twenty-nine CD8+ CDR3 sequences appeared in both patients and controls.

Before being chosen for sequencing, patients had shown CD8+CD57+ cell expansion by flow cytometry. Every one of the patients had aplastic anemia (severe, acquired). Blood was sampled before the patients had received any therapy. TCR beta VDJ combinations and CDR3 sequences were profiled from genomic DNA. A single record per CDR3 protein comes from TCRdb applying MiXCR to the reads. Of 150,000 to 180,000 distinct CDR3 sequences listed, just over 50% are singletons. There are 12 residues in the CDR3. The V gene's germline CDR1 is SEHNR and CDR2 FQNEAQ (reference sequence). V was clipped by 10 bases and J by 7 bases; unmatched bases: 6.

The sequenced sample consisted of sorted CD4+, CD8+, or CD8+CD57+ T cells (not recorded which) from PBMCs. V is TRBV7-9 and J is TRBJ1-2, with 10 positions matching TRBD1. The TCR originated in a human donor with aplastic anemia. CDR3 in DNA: TGTGCCACCGAGCGGGACAGGGGTGGCTACACCTTC. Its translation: CATERDRGGYTF.